This T cell receptor beta chain appears in the sequencing data of a study of beta chain features in type 1 diabetes. Broader study findings: Type 1 diabetes patients showed fewer insertions and more deletions at VDJ junctions.

This clone was detected a few times. The antigen remains unidentified. The entirety of the isolated RNA underwent reverse transcription, so expressed TCRB transcripts were sequenced. Libraries were prepared by immunoSEQ multiplex PCR; TCRdb keeps only in-frame clonotypes and omits some of them. Here the sample spans a few hundred thousand clones, around 28% being singletons. The V and J ends lost 4 bases and 3 bases respectively, with 14 bases between them. This CDR3 has 15 amino acids. Germline V lookup: CDR1 SEHNR, CDR2 FQNEAQ (reference sequence). Sequences were obtained from naive CD4+ T cells from blood. The genes are TRBV7-9 and TRBJ2-3; D might be TRBD1 or TRBD2, each matching 6 bases. The TCR was taken from a young man in good health. Here the CDR3 DNA reads TGTGCCAGCAGCTCCAGGGGTGGAGGGACAGATACGCAGTATTTT. It encodes CASSSRGGGTDTQYF.